A selection of T cell receptor beta chains follows, all from one sample in a study of response to subunit inactivated influenza vaccine. TCRdb analysed the RT-PCR reads with MiXCR anew, one entry per CDR3 protein. Here the sample spans about 650,000 distinct CDR3 sequences, approximately 14% being singletons. Sequencing used PBMCs from blood, obtained less than 13 days after vaccination. Receptors originate from a man aged 50 to 59 who received an inactivated influenza vaccine. Each CDR3 is given with its conserved first and last residue. The D gene is left open where the match is weak. Clone size, where shown, is once, few, many, or a class for clones that have expanded.

CDR3nt,CDR3aa,j_gene,abundance,d_gene,v_gene
TGTGCCACCAGCGTCGGGGGCACAGATACGCAGTATTTT,CATSVGGTDTQYF,TRBJ2-3,few,NA,TRBV15
TGTGCCAGCTTTAAAACGGGACTGACCTACAATGAGCAGTTCTTC,CASFKTGLTYNEQFF,TRBJ2-1,NA,NA,TRBV28
TGTGCCATCAGTTTGACTAGCGGGTGGGAGACCCAGTACTTC,CAISLTSGWETQYF,TRBJ2-5,few,TRBD2,TRBV10-3
TGTGCCAGCAGTTACTCGTCAGGGCGGACTGAAGCTTTCTTT,CASSYSSGRTEAFF,TRBJ1-1,few,NA,TRBV6-5
TGTGCCAGCAGCTCGGTGGGGATATCGAAAAACATTCAGTACTTC,CASSSVGISKNIQYF,TRBJ2-4,many,NA,TRBV12-3/TRBV12-4
TGTGCCAGCAGCTCGGGACGAACGCGCGGCGCGGAAAAACTGTTTTTT,CASSSGRTRGAEKLFF,TRBJ1-4,many,NA,TRBV12-3/TRBV12-4
TGTGCCAGCAGCCAAGATCCCGGGTTCTCCGAGCAGTACTTC,CASSQDPGFSEQYF,TRBJ2-7,few,NA,TRBV3-1
TGCAGCGTTGAGGGGGACAGGGGACCCAATGAGCAGTTCTTC,CSVEGDRGPNEQFF,TRBJ2-1,few,TRBD1,TRBV29-1
TGTGCCAGCAGCCAAACAGGGACCCTTGACGAGCAGTACTTC,CASSQTGTLDEQYF,TRBJ2-7,few,NA,TRBV4-2
TGTGCCAGCAGTTTTTTGAGGTACGGCTACACCTTC,CASSFLRYGYTF,TRBJ1-2,NA,NA,TRBV12-3/TRBV12-4
TGTGCCAGCAGTTTAGGAAATGAAGAGTACTTC,CASSLGNEEYF,TRBJ2-7,few,NA,TRBV12-3/TRBV12-4
TGTGCCAGCAGCTCACCCCCCATTGGGGCCAACGTCCTGACTTTC,CASSSPPIGANVLTF,TRBJ2-6,few,NA,TRBV7-2
TGTGCCAGCAGTTTAATCGAGCAGTTCTTC,CASSLIEQFF,TRBJ2-1,many,NA,TRBV12-3/TRBV12-4
TGCAGTGCTAGCCGCCCGATGGCGCTTACTGAAGCTTTCTTT,CSASRPMALTEAFF,TRBJ1-1,few,NA,TRBV20-1
TGTGCCAGCAGCTTGGGGCGTGGAGGGTCTCACGAGCAGTACTTC,CASSLGRGGSHEQYF,TRBJ2-7,few,NA,TRBV5-6
TGTGTCAGCAGCCCGGGGTGGGCGGCCCAGTACTTC,CVSSPGWAAQYF,TRBJ2-5,once,NA,TRBV7-9
TGTGCCAGCAGCCAAGCGGGGCCAGGGCAGCCCCAGCATTTT,CASSQAGPGQPQHF,TRBJ1-5,many,NA,TRBV3-1
TGTGCCAGCAGCGTCGGTGACCCGGGAGAGCAGTACTTC,CASSVGDPGEQYF,TRBJ2-7,NA,NA,TRBV9
TGTGCCAGCAGTTTCTTGCTGAACACCGCGGAGCTGTTTTTT,CASSFLLNTAELFF,TRBJ2-2,NA,NA,TRBV12-3/TRBV12-4
TGTGCCAGCAGACGCGGGACACCGACTTCCTACGAGCAGTACTTC,CASRRGTPTSYEQYF,TRBJ2-7,NA,NA,TRBV6-1
TGCAGCGTTGAGGGGGCAACCTACGAGCAGTACTTC,CSVEGATYEQYF,TRBJ2-7,NA,NA,TRBV29-1
TGTGCCAGCGCCCGGGGGGTCTCCTACGAGCAGTACTTC,CASARGVSYEQYF,TRBJ2-7,many,TRBD2,TRBV28
TGTGCCAGCAGCCCTGTGATAGGTAGTTCTTTCCAAGAGACCCAGTACTTC,CASSPVIGSSFQETQYF,TRBJ2-5,few,NA,TRBV4-2
TGTGCCAGCAGCCAAGTATTTCCAGGGGACAGATACTACGAGCAGTACTTC,CASSQVFPGDRYYEQYF,TRBJ2-7,NA,TRBD1,TRBV3-1
TGTGCCAGCAGCTTAGTATCCGGGGATCAGCCCCAGCATTTT,CASSLVSGDQPQHF,TRBJ1-5,NA,NA,TRBV7-2
TGCAGCGTTCAAACTGAAAACAATCAGCCCCAGCATTTT,CSVQTENNQPQHF,TRBJ1-5,NA,NA,TRBV29-1
TGTGCCAGCAGACGACCCGGGACAGGGAGGGATTACAATGAGCAGTTCTTC,CASRRPGTGRDYNEQFF,TRBJ2-1,many,TRBD1,TRBV6-2/TRBV6-3
TGTGCCAGCAGTTACGGGCGGGCTGGCACAGATACGCAGTATTTT,CASSYGRAGTDTQYF,TRBJ2-3,few,NA,TRBV6-5
TGTGCCAGCTCACCAGGGACTAGCGGCCGGGATACGCAGTATTTT,CASSPGTSGRDTQYF,TRBJ2-3,few,TRBD2,TRBV18
TGCGCCAGCAGCGAGGGACAGGGAAGCTCCTACAATGAGCAGTTCTTC,CASSEGQGSSYNEQFF,TRBJ2-1,NA,TRBD1,TRBV5-1
TGCAGCGTTAAGACAGGGTCTAGCACAGATACGCAGTATTTT,CSVKTGSSTDTQYF,TRBJ2-3,NA,TRBD1,TRBV29-1
TGTGCCAGCAGAAAGACAGGGTTCAATCAGCCCCAGCATTTT,CASRKTGFNQPQHF,TRBJ1-5,few,TRBD1,TRBV12-3/TRBV12-4
TGCAGTGCTAGAGATCCTAGCGGGAGCTCCTACGAGCAGTACTTC,CSARDPSGSSYEQYF,TRBJ2-7,few,TRBD2,TRBV20-1
TGTGCCAGCAGTGCACAGCCAGGGGGCTATGGCTACACCTTC,CASSAQPGGYGYTF,TRBJ1-2,NA,TRBD1,TRBV2
TGTGCCACCAGTGATTTCATAGGGGGGGAACGGAATGAGCAGTTCTTC,CATSDFIGGERNEQFF,TRBJ2-1,few,NA,TRBV24-1
TGTGCCAGCAGCTCTTCGGCAGATTATAATTCACCCCTCCACTTT,CASSSSADYNSPLHF,TRBJ1-6,NA,NA,TRBV6-1
TGTGCCAGCAGTTTATGGCGGGAGTCCCAAGAGACCCAGTACTTC,CASSLWRESQETQYF,TRBJ2-5,few,TRBD2,TRBV28
TGCAGTGCTAGAGATCTTGAAAACCACTTGACCCAGTACTTC,CSARDLENHLTQYF,TRBJ2-5,few,NA,TRBV20-1
TGTGCCAGTAGTATCTACTTCAACACTGAAGCTTTCTTT,CASSIYFNTEAFF,TRBJ1-1,NA,NA,TRBV19
TGCAGTGCTAGAGGTCCCGGGACAGGGTGGACAGATACGCAGTATTTT,CSARGPGTGWTDTQYF,TRBJ2-3,NA,TRBD1,TRBV20-1
TGCGCCAGCAGCTCCGCTTATTACAATGAGCAGTTCTTC,CASSSAYYNEQFF,TRBJ2-1,NA,NA,TRBV5-1
TGCAGTGCTAAAAAGTGGCTAGCGGGGAGCACAGATACGCAGTATTTT,CSAKKWLAGSTDTQYF,TRBJ2-3,few,TRBD2,TRBV20-1
TGTGCCAGCAGGACAGGGGGGACCTATAATTCACCCCTCCACTTT,CASRTGGTYNSPLHF,TRBJ1-6,NA,TRBD1,TRBV12-3/TRBV12-4
TGTGCCACCAGGACAGGGTACACCGGGGAGCTGTTTTTT,CATRTGYTGELFF,TRBJ2-2,many,TRBD1,TRBV6-2/TRBV6-3
TGTGCCAGCTCTCGTAGCACTTACAATGAGCAGTTCTTC,CASSRSTYNEQFF,TRBJ2-1,NA,NA,TRBV11-2